This TCR beta chain came from a study of OX40 agonist ivuxolimab in advanced cancers. In the study overall: Clinicians treated patients with ivuxolimab, an agonistic anti-OX40 (CD134) antibody. The dose-escalation group included hepatocellular carcinoma, melanoma, renal cell carcinoma and head and neck cancer.

Clones were sequenced by immunoSEQ multiplex PCR, and TCRdb holds only the in-frame ones, with some missing. The sample includes 6,000 to 6,500 clones, roughly four fifths of them seen just once. CDR1 and CDR2 (germline): MNHEY, SVGAGI. This CDR3 has 14 amino acids. The V and J ends lost 5 bases and 2 bases respectively, with 13 bases between them. This clone was observed a single time. This sequence was found in an adult with an advanced solid tumor such as melanoma, head and neck, liver or kidney cancer. This material consisted of CD4+ or CD8+ T cells sorted from blood, taken in a trial of the OX40 agonist ivuxolimab. The chain employs TRBV6-5 and TRBJ2-7; D may be TRBD2 (6 bases). For the CDR3, the DNA is TGTGCCAGCAGTCCAAACGGGGGTACCTACGAGCAGTACTTC. Translated, it gives CASSPNGGTYEQYF.